Detailed here is one T cell receptor beta chain. These data originate in a study of blood T cell repertoires in COVID-19. The germline gives CDR1 SQVTM, CDR2 ANQGSEA. This CDR3 comprises 12 residues. V was shortened by 6 bases and J by 1 base, with 9 bases between the two germline ends. Per the original methods: Quantification of nucleated cells was approximated via reference gene primer amplification. TCRdb's table, derived via immunoSEQ multiplex PCR, lists solely in-frame clones and lacks some. The DNA gave D and trimming, while V, J and clone size come from that table. The sample yields 100,000 to 150,000 clones, more than 90% seen once.

The sequencing input was peripheral blood. This sequence originates from a man in his fifties or sixties with active COVID-19. The V call is TRBV29-1, the J call TRBJ1-1; a weak D match, TRBD1 (6 bases). The DNA of the CDR3 is TGCAGCGTCCGACAGGCGAACACTGAAGCTTTCTTT. This encodes CSVRQANTEAFF.